This TCR beta chain is from a study of neurological immune-mediated disorders. CDR1 LGHDT and CDR2 YNNKEL come from the germline V gene (reference sequence). Trimming left V 4 bases short and J 5 bases short, with 5 bases between. The CDR3 sequence is 12 residues long. This clonotype was seen repeatedly, ten times or more. Synthesis of cDNA was carried out by template-switch 5'RACE. The reaction used 10-nucleotide random UMIs. One entry per CDR3 protein results from TCRdb running MiXCR on the 5' RACE reads. The table lists roughly 52,000 distinct CDR3 sequences, under 5% of them singletons. The T cells used for sorted libraries numbered around 1 million, either CD4+ or CD8+.

The chain uses TRBV3-1 and TRBJ2-2; D ambiguous. Sequencing was carried out using CD4+ T cells from blood. This TCR was sampled from a woman aged 40 to 50 with multiple sclerosis. The CDR3 DNA reads TGTGCCAGCAGCCCCCAGACCGGGGAGCTGTTTTTT. This sequence encodes CASSPQTGELFF.